The clone carrying this TCR beta chain appeared once. Antigen unknown. This sample was included in a study of shared clonotypes between healthy human individuals. For the study at large: Each donor contributed plates that comprised three CD4 naive, three CD4 memory, two CD8 naive and one CD8 memory.

After removal of 6 bases from V and 0 bases from J, the junction contained 9 bases not matched to a gene. Germline V lookup: CDR1 SQVTM, CDR2 ANQGSEA. The CDR3 covers 16 residues. Assay: immunoSEQ multiplex PCR; the TCRdb copy retains only in-frame clones and omits some. The sample holds under 200,000 clones, approximately 92% seen once. Overall study results and limits: In a few donors, around 5.5% of naive CD4 clonotypes appeared in common. Non-shared clonotypes displayed generation probabilities falling below those of clonotypes present in all four donors. The sole specimen, blood, was sampled, and tissue repertoires likely differ.

The chain recombines TRBV29-1 with TRBJ2-1, with 9 bases that match TRBD2. Sequenced: naive CD4+ T cells sorted from blood. Subset described: CD45RA+ positively selected. The TCR sequence derives from a woman aged 25 to 39 in good health. In DNA form, the CDR3 reads TGCAGCGTATATGGGGCGGGAGGGATCTCCTACAATGAGCAGTTCTTC. It encodes CSVYGAGGISYNEQFF.